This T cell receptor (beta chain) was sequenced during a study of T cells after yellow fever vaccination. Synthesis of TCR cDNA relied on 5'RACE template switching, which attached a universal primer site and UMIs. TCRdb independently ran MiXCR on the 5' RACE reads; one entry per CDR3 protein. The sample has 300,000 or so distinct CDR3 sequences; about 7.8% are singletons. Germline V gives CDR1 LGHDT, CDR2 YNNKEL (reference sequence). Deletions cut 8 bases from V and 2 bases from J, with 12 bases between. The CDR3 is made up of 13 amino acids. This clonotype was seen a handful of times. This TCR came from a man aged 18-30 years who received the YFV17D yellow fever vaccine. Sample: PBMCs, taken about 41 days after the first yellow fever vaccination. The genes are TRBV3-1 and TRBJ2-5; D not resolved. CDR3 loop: CASLGHGQETQYF. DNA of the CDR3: TGTGCCAGCTTGGGCCACGGGCAAGAGACCCAGTACTTC.